The rows below give T cell receptor beta chains drawn from one sample of a study of OX40 agonist ivuxolimab in advanced cancers. Repertoires were generated with immunoSEQ multiplex PCR, while TCRdb's copy carries only in-frame clones and drops some. Among about 54,000 clones, 80% to 95% were seen once, and the ten largest hold around 13%. The sample was CD4+ or CD8+ T cells sorted from blood, taken in a trial of the OX40 agonist ivuxolimab. Every receptor here comes from an adult with an advanced solid tumor such as melanoma, head and neck, liver or kidney cancer. CDR3s include the opening cysteine and the closing phenylalanine or tryptophan. The D gene is left open where the match is weak. Clone size is not always given. Where it is, it says once, few, many or a class for expanded clones.

V gene	D gene	J gene	clone size	CDR3 DNA	CDR3 protein
TRBV6-1	TRBD2	TRBJ2-7	NA	TGTGCCAGCACTGGGACTAAGTACGAGCAGTACTTC	CASTGTKYEQYF
TRBV28	NA	TRBJ1-2	NA	TGTGCCAGCAGAATCTTTGGGGTAGGGTATGGCTACACCTTC	CASRIFGVGYGYTF
TRBV5-1	NA	TRBJ1-1	NA	TGCGCCAGCAGTATCTACAGGGCGGGCACTGAAGCTTTCTTT	CASSIYRAGTEAFF
TRBV9	TRBD1	TRBJ1-6	NA	TGTGCCAGCCGACCAGGGGAGGGTCACAGGGGCTCACCCCTCCACTTT	CASRPGEGHRGSPLHF
TRBV7-2	NA	TRBJ2-3	once	TGTGCCAGCAGCTTTCGAATGGCTGGAGATACGCAGTATTTT	CASSFRMAGDTQYF
TRBV9	TRBD2	TRBJ2-6	NA	TGTGCCAGCAGCGTATGGGGGACTAGCGGCTCTGGGGCCAACGTCCTGACTTTC	CASSVWGTSGSGANVLTF
TRBV19	TRBD2	TRBJ2-4	NA	TGTGCCAGTAGCGTAACAGCGGGATTAGCCAAAAACATTCAGTACTTC	CASSVTAGLAKNIQYF
TRBV2	NA	TRBJ1-2	NA	TGTGCCAGCAGTTTACAGGGTAACTATGGCTACACCTTC	CASSLQGNYGYTF
TRBV6-1	TRBD1	TRBJ2-3	NA	TGTGCCAGCAGTGAGGGACAGGGGGCGACAGATACGCAGTATTTT	CASSEGQGATDTQYF
TRBV5-5	NA	TRBJ1-3	NA	TGTGCCAGCCGTTCCCAGGGCTCTGGAAACACCATATATTTT	CASRSQGSGNTIYF
TRBV5-1	TRBD1	TRBJ2-1	NA	TGCGCCAGCAGTCCCGGGACAGGGGCATATAGGGTATACAATGAGCAGTTCTTC	CASSPGTGAYRVYNEQFF
TRBV28	NA	TRBJ1-1	NA	TGTGCCAGCAGTCCCTCGGGTTGGGGGACTGAAGCTTTCTTT	CASSPSGWGTEAFF
TRBV6-6	NA	TRBJ1-4	NA	TGTGCCAGCCGCAGGCCAACTAATGAAAAACTGTTTTTT	CASRRPTNEKLFF
TRBV4-1	NA	TRBJ1-4	NA	TGCGCCAGCAGCCAAGTGGGGGGGAGGGTAAGGGAAAAACTGTTTTTT	CASSQVGGRVREKLFF